This is a list of T cell receptor beta chains from one sample in a study of identifying expanded T cells in peripheral blood. Measured with immunoSEQ multiplex PCR; TCRdb has only the in-frame clones, and not every one. Of about 130,000 clones in the sample, 75% to 90% are singletons; the top ten hold about 8%. The sample was blood. The receptors originated from a person aged 18 to 70 in good health. Each CDR3 is given with its conserved first and last residue. D genes are given only for firm matches. Clone sizes are given selectively: once, few, many, or a class where the clone is expanded.

v_call: TRBV6-6
d_call: TRBD2
j_call: TRBJ2-1
clone_size: NA
cdr3_aa: CASSYTGEGRDEQFF
cdr3_nt: TGTGCCAGCAGTTACACGGGGGAGGGCCGCGATGAGCAGTTCTTC

v_call: TRBV19
d_call: NA
j_call: TRBJ2-3
clone_size: NA
cdr3_aa: CASTDHGAGSTDTQYF
cdr3_nt: TGTGCCAGTACCGATCACGGGGCAGGGAGCACAGATACGCAGTATTTT

v_call: TRBV7-3
d_call: NA
j_call: TRBJ1-1
clone_size: NA
cdr3_aa: CASSSSPNREETEAFF
cdr3_nt: TGTGCCAGCAGCTCCAGCCCCAACAGGGAGGAGACTGAAGCTTTCTTT

v_call: TRBV6-1
d_call: NA
j_call: TRBJ2-7
clone_size: NA
cdr3_aa: CASSVGRNSYEQYF
cdr3_nt: TGTGCCAGCAGCGTCGGACGGAACTCCTACGAGCAGTACTTC

v_call: TRBV2
d_call: NA
j_call: TRBJ1-5
clone_size: many
cdr3_aa: CASSSERNNQPQHF
cdr3_nt: TGTGCCAGCAGTTCGGAACGGAATAATCAGCCCCAGCATTTT

v_call: TRBV7-9
d_call: NA
j_call: TRBJ1-5
clone_size: once
cdr3_aa: CASSLYTGDPDQPQHF
cdr3_nt: TGTGCCAGCAGCTTATACACGGGGGATCCTGATCAGCCCCAGCATTTT

v_call: TRBV19
d_call: TRBD1
j_call: TRBJ1-1
clone_size: NA
cdr3_aa: CASSIARQGNTEAFF
cdr3_nt: TGTGCCAGTAGTATAGCTCGACAGGGGAACACTGAAGCTTTCTTT

v_call: TRBV7-2
d_call: NA
j_call: TRBJ1-6
clone_size: few
cdr3_aa: CASSSYNSPLHF
cdr3_nt: TGTGCCAGCAGCTCCTATAATTCACCCCTCCACTTT

v_call: TRBV7-8
d_call: NA
j_call: TRBJ2-3
clone_size: NA
cdr3_aa: CASSLGLGGRDTQYF
cdr3_nt: TGTGCCAGCAGCTTAGGGCTAGGAGGGCGAGATACGCAGTATTTT

v_call: TRBV20-1
d_call: NA
j_call: TRBJ2-7
clone_size: NA
cdr3_aa: CSEQGIYEQYF
cdr3_nt: TGCAGTGAACAGGGCATTTACGAGCAGTACTTC

v_call: TRBV2
d_call: NA
j_call: TRBJ2-1
clone_size: NA
cdr3_aa: CASKVSLGQQFF
cdr3_nt: TGTGCCAGCAAGGTTTCACTAGGACAGCAGTTCTTC

v_call: TRBV7-3
d_call: NA
j_call: TRBJ2-2
clone_size: once
cdr3_aa: CASSPGTDTGELFF
cdr3_nt: TGTGCCAGCAGCCCCGGGACGGATACCGGGGAGCTGTTTTTT

v_call: TRBV6-1
d_call: TRBD1
j_call: TRBJ2-7
clone_size: NA
cdr3_aa: CASSGGRGMYEQYF
cdr3_nt: TGTGCCAGCAGTGGAGGCAGGGGGATGTACGAGCAGTACTTC

v_call: TRBV5-1
d_call: NA
j_call: TRBJ2-3
clone_size: NA
cdr3_aa: CASSTGTSGDTQYF
cdr3_nt: TGCGCCAGCAGCACAGGGACCTCGGGAGATACGCAGTATTTT

v_call: TRBV27
d_call: NA
j_call: TRBJ2-2
clone_size: NA
cdr3_aa: CASRSRETGELFF
cdr3_nt: TGTGCCAGCAGGTCAAGGGAGACCGGGGAGCTGTTTTTT

v_call: TRBV9
d_call: NA
j_call: TRBJ1-1
clone_size: NA
cdr3_aa: CASSVGGGGDPEAFF
cdr3_nt: TGTGCCAGCAGCGTAGGTGGAGGAGGGGACCCTGAAGCTTTCTTT

v_call: TRBV7-6
d_call: TRBD1
j_call: TRBJ2-1
clone_size: few
cdr3_aa: CASSYRQGAVEQFF
cdr3_nt: TGTGCCAGCAGTTATCGACAGGGGGCGGTTGAGCAGTTCTTC

v_call: TRBV12-5
d_call: NA
j_call: TRBJ1-4
clone_size: NA
cdr3_aa: CASGLQLGLYNEKLFF
cdr3_nt: TGTGCTAGTGGACTTCAATTGGGCCTATATAATGAAAAACTGTTTTTT

v_call: TRBV28
d_call: NA
j_call: TRBJ2-1
clone_size: NA
cdr3_aa: CASSTGTPTGNEQFF
cdr3_nt: TGTGCCAGCAGTACCGGGACGCCGACAGGAAATGAGCAGTTCTTC

v_call: TRBV7-8
d_call: NA
j_call: TRBJ1-3
clone_size: NA
cdr3_aa: CASSLRVAGNTIYF
cdr3_nt: TGTGCCAGCAGCTTGAGGGTGGCTGGAAACACCATATATTTT

v_call: TRBV6-6
d_call: NA
j_call: TRBJ1-3
clone_size: NA
cdr3_aa: CASFTYSGNTIYF
cdr3_nt: TGTGCCAGCTTTACGTACTCTGGAAACACCATATATTTT

v_call: TRBV7-6
d_call: NA
j_call: TRBJ2-7
clone_size: NA
cdr3_aa: CASSYREGGEQYF
cdr3_nt: TGTGCCAGCAGCTACAGGGAAGGGGGCGAGCAGTACTTC

v_call: TRBV18
d_call: TRBD2
j_call: TRBJ2-2
clone_size: NA
cdr3_aa: CASSPVSGSTNTGELFF
cdr3_nt: TGTGCCAGCTCACCAGTTAGCGGGAGCACGAACACCGGGGAGCTGTTTTTT

v_call: TRBV5-4
d_call: NA
j_call: TRBJ2-5
clone_size: NA
cdr3_aa: CASTKTGDETQYF
cdr3_nt: TGTGCCAGCACCAAGACTGGGGATGAAACCCAGTACTTC

v_call: TRBV5-1
d_call: TRBD2
j_call: TRBJ2-5
clone_size: NA
cdr3_aa: CASSPGGVQETQYF
cdr3_nt: TGCGCCAGCAGCCCGGGGGGGGTCCAAGAGACCCAGTACTTC

v_call: TRBV5-1
d_call: NA
j_call: TRBJ1-2
clone_size: few
cdr3_aa: CASGTPHYGYTF
cdr3_nt: TGCGCCAGCGGGACACCTCACTATGGCTACACCTTC

v_call: TRBV4-2
d_call: NA
j_call: TRBJ2-5
clone_size: NA
cdr3_aa: CASSQTPGTIEETQYF
cdr3_nt: TGTGCCAGCAGCCAAACCCCGGGGACCATTGAGGAGACCCAGTACTTC

v_call: TRBV5-1
d_call: TRBD1
j_call: TRBJ2-5
clone_size: NA
cdr3_aa: CASSLGRQGVGETQYF
cdr3_nt: TGCGCCAGCAGCTTGGGTAGGCAGGGGGTCGGAGAGACCCAGTACTTC

v_call: TRBV30
d_call: NA
j_call: TRBJ2-7
clone_size: NA
cdr3_aa: CAWSVNYQVSSYEQYF
cdr3_nt: TGTGCCTGGAGTGTAAACTACCAAGTAAGCTCCTACGAGCAGTACTTC

v_call: TRBV27
d_call: NA
j_call: TRBJ2-1
clone_size: NA
cdr3_aa: CASSPPTTEQFF
cdr3_nt: TGTGCCAGCAGTCCTCCGACCACTGAGCAGTTCTTC

v_call: TRBV7-2
d_call: TRBD1
j_call: TRBJ2-4
clone_size: NA
cdr3_aa: CASSLRGSDRVAKNIQYF
cdr3_nt: TGTGCCAGCAGCTTAAGGGGGTCGGACAGGGTAGCCAAAAACATTCAGTACTTC

v_call: TRBV7-9
d_call: NA
j_call: TRBJ2-7
clone_size: NA
cdr3_aa: CASSFRRLPGEQYF
cdr3_nt: TGTGCCAGCAGCTTTCGTCGTCTACCCGGGGAGCAGTACTTC

v_call: TRBV5-1
d_call: TRBD1
j_call: TRBJ1-6
clone_size: few
cdr3_aa: CASSLGTGGMDSPLHF
cdr3_nt: TGCGCCAGCAGCTTGGGGACAGGGGGAATGGATTCACCCCTCCACTTT

v_call: TRBV5-4
d_call: NA
j_call: TRBJ2-7
clone_size: NA
cdr3_aa: CASSFRDLGEQYF
cdr3_nt: TGTGCCAGCAGCTTTCGGGACTTGGGGGAGCAGTACTTC

v_call: TRBV5-1
d_call: NA
j_call: TRBJ1-4
clone_size: NA
cdr3_aa: CASSSEAGAGGEKLFF
cdr3_nt: TGCGCCAGCAGCTCAGAAGCAGGGGCCGGTGGTGAAAAACTGTTTTTT

v_call: TRBV18
d_call: NA
j_call: TRBJ2-1
clone_size: NA
cdr3_aa: CASSPGPNEQFF
cdr3_nt: TGTGCCAGCTCACCCGGTCCGAATGAGCAGTTCTTC

v_call: TRBV28
d_call: NA
j_call: TRBJ1-4
clone_size: NA
cdr3_aa: CASQDSLNEKLFF
cdr3_nt: TGTGCCAGCCAAGACAGCCTTAATGAAAAACTGTTTTTT

v_call: TRBV11-3
d_call: NA
j_call: TRBJ1-3
clone_size: NA
cdr3_aa: CASSSDGNTIYF
cdr3_nt: TGTGCCAGCAGCTCCGATGGAAACACCATATATTTT

v_call: TRBV7-9
d_call: NA
j_call: TRBJ1-2
clone_size: NA
cdr3_aa: CASSLALNYGYTF
cdr3_nt: TGTGCCAGCAGCTTAGCGCTTAACTATGGCTACACCTTC

v_call: TRBV6-6
d_call: TRBD2
j_call: TRBJ2-7
clone_size: NA
cdr3_aa: CASGISGGGYEQYF
cdr3_nt: TGTGCCAGCGGGATAAGCGGGGGGGGCTACGAGCAGTACTTC

v_call: TRBV19
d_call: NA
j_call: TRBJ1-2
clone_size: NA
cdr3_aa: CASNSGRPGGYTF
cdr3_nt: TGTGCCAGTAACTCCGGGCGCCCAGGTGGCTACACCTTC

v_call: TRBV19
d_call: NA
j_call: TRBJ2-1
clone_size: NA
cdr3_aa: CASRRAGGYNEQFF
cdr3_nt: TGTGCCAGTAGGCGAGCTGGGGGCTACAATGAGCAGTTCTTC

v_call: TRBV6-5
d_call: NA
j_call: TRBJ2-3
clone_size: NA
cdr3_aa: CASSPNRLNTDTQYF
cdr3_nt: TGTGCCAGCAGCCCCAACCGACTCAACACAGATACGCAGTATTTT

v_call: TRBV19
d_call: NA
j_call: TRBJ2-3
clone_size: NA
cdr3_aa: CASSVRGDPQYF
cdr3_nt: TGTGCCAGTAGTGTACGGGGCGATCCGCAGTATTTT

v_call: TRBV5-5
d_call: TRBD1
j_call: TRBJ1-6
clone_size: few
cdr3_aa: CASSWGGTGTNSPLHF
cdr3_nt: TGTGCCAGCAGCTGGGGGGGGACAGGGACGAATTCACCCCTCCACTTT

v_call: TRBV28
d_call: TRBD2
j_call: TRBJ2-7
clone_size: NA
cdr3_aa: CASSSTRTSGPYEQYF
cdr3_nt: TGTGCCAGCAGTTCGACTCGGACTAGCGGTCCCTACGAGCAGTACTTC

v_call: TRBV7-9
d_call: NA
j_call: TRBJ2-7
clone_size: NA
cdr3_aa: CASSLGAGRGIGEQYF
cdr3_nt: TGTGCCAGCAGCTTAGGGGCAGGGAGAGGTATTGGCGAGCAGTACTTC

v_call: TRBV5-8
d_call: NA
j_call: TRBJ1-4
clone_size: NA
cdr3_aa: CASTLSGASNEKLFF
cdr3_nt: TGTGCCAGCACCCTTTCAGGGGCGTCTAATGAAAAACTGTTTTTT

v_call: TRBV6-5
d_call: TRBD2
j_call: TRBJ2-7
clone_size: NA
cdr3_aa: CASSPGASGTYEQYF
cdr3_nt: TGTGCCAGCAGCCCAGGCGCTAGCGGAACCTACGAGCAGTACTTC

v_call: TRBV6-1
d_call: NA
j_call: TRBJ1-1
clone_size: NA
cdr3_aa: CASSEAGVKNTEAFF
cdr3_nt: TGTGCCAGCAGTGAAGCGGGGGTCAAGAACACTGAAGCTTTCTTT

v_call: TRBV6-1
d_call: NA
j_call: TRBJ2-7
clone_size: NA
cdr3_aa: CASSERTLLYEQYF
cdr3_nt: TGTGCCAGCAGTGAGCGGACACTATTATACGAGCAGTACTTC

v_call: TRBV10-1
d_call: NA
j_call: TRBJ2-7
clone_size: NA
cdr3_aa: CASSEQGTTYEQYF
cdr3_nt: TGCGCCAGCAGTGAGCAGGGGACGACCTACGAGCAGTACTTC

v_call: TRBV28
d_call: TRBD1
j_call: TRBJ1-4
clone_size: NA
cdr3_aa: CASSVGQSQEKLFF
cdr3_nt: TGTGCCAGCAGTGTGGGACAGTCCCAAGAAAAACTGTTTTTT